Each of the 11 T cell receptor beta chains below was sequenced from the same sample in a study of molecular identifiers for immune sequencing clone quantification. TCRdb analysed the PCR reads with MiXCR anew, one entry per CDR3 protein. In the table there are some 97,000 distinct CDR3 sequences, 24% of which are singletons. The sample was naive CD8+ T cells from blood, with Jurkat cell RNA spiked in. Stated subset: FACS-sorted CD8+CD4-CCR7+CD45RA+ naive T cells. These TCRs come from a human donor in good health. Some libraries in this study had Jurkat cell RNA spiked in.

Comment on this clonotype: A read error may explain this, as a much larger clone is one base away. This chain connects TRBV7-2 to TRBJ2-2; tentatively, D is TRBD1 (6 bases). The CDR3 has 14 amino acids. Trimming pared 5 bases from V and 6 bases from J, leaving 13 bases between. Germline CDR1 and CDR2: SGHTA and FQGNSA. As DNA, the CDR3 is TGTGCCAGCAGCAGCTGGGACACGGCCGGGGAGCTGTTTTTT. Amino acids: CASSSWDTAGELFF.

The CDR3 spells CASSYSRIGTGIDYEQYF. CDR3 nucleotide sequence: TGTGCCAGCAGTTACTCGAGAATTGGGACAGGGATTGACTACGAGCAGTACTTC. This chain uses TRBV6-2 or TRBV6-3 with TRBJ2-7; TRBD1 matches at 9 bases. The CDR3 length is 18 residues. The ends lost 0 bases at V and 3 bases at J; junction bases unmatched: 12. Germline CDR1 MNHEY, CDR2 SVGEGT.

This clonotype has just a few counts. V is TRBV18 and J is TRBJ2-7, with 14 bases identical to TRBD2. V was clipped by 3 bases and J by 3 bases; unmatched bases: 4. CDR1 and CDR2 from the germline V gene are KGHSH and LQKENI. CDR3 length: 16 amino acids. CDR3 sequence reads: CASSPYGTSGSYEQYF. The DNA for the CDR3 is TGTGCCAGCTCACCCTATGGGACTAGCGGGAGCTACGAGCAGTACTTC.

With regard to this clonotype: Germline and junction disagree at one end, which may indicate a read error. The chain recombines TRBV30 with TRBJ2-7; D call uncertain. This CDR3 is 14 amino acids long. Per germline, CDR1 GTSNPN and CDR2 SVGIG (reference sequence). CDR3 nucleotide sequence: TGTGCCTGGAGTTTCTCGGACGGAACCTACGTGCAGTACTTC. This sequence encodes CAWSFSDGTYVQYF.

This chain links TRBV15 with TRBJ2-1, with 7 bases aligning to TRBD1. The junction had 12 bases not matched to a gene; V was cut back by 5 bases and J by 8 bases. Germline V gene lookup returns CDR1 LNHNV and CDR2 YYDKDF (reference sequence). The length of the CDR3 is 15 residues. CDR3 sequence (DNA): TGTGCCACCAGCGGATCCCGGGACAGCAACGATGAGCAGTTCTTC. It encodes CATSGSRDSNDEQFF.

This clonotype was detected ten times or more. The chain joins TRBV7-9 to TRBJ2-1; 8 nucleotides agree with TRBD2. The J segment lost 7 bases and the V segment lost 1 base, leaving 6 bases of the junction unmatched. The CDR3 consists of 15 residues. Looked up from germline, CDR1 is SEHNR and CDR2 is FQNEAQ (reference sequence). CDR3: CASSLVVAGHNEQFF. The DNA for the CDR3 is TGTGCCAGCAGCTTAGTGGTAGCGGGACATAATGAGCAGTTCTTC.

This clonotype has ten or more counts. J is TRBJ2-3 and V is TRBV6-5, with 7 bases fitting TRBD1. Germline-derived CDR1 and CDR2 are MNHEY and SVGAGI. This CDR3 comprises 14 residues. V shed 5 bases, J shed 4 bases, and the junction held 6 bases outside the gene matches. The CDR3 region is CASSPGQNSDTQYF. CDR3 DNA: TGTGCCAGCAGTCCGGGACAGAACTCAGATACGCAGTATTTT.

About this clonotype: A read error is possible here, since a much larger clone lies one base away. CDR3 nucleotide sequence: TGTGCCAGCAGCATAGCGCGGAACTACGAGCAGTACTTC. Translation: CASSIARNYEQYF. J is TRBJ2-7 and V is TRBV7-9; TRBD2 might be the D (5 bases). Per germline, CDR1 SEHNR and CDR2 FQNEAQ (reference sequence). The CDR3 totals 13 residues.

This clonotype was found many times. The chain is built from TRBV11-2 and TRBJ1-1, with D unclear. Trimming left V 1 base short and J 4 bases short, with 10 bases between. CDR3 size: 14 residues. The germline CDR1 and CDR2 sequences are SGHAT and FQNNGV. The CDR3 region has the DNA TGTGCCAGCAGCTTAGCCCGAGTGAGCACTGAAGCTTTCTTT. This sequence encodes CASSLARVSTEAFF.

A word on this clonotype: The junction departs from germline at one end; a sequencing error may be responsible. The genes are TRBV27 and TRBJ1-3; D is ambiguous. CDR1 is MNHEY and CDR2 is SMNVEV in the germline V gene (reference sequence). This CDR3 has 14 residues. The DNA of the CDR3 is TGTGCCAGCAGTCCAGTCCCGGGAGGAAACGCCATATATTTT. It specifies CASSPVPGGNAIYF.

The rearrangement uses TRBV7-9 and TRBJ2-3, with 11 nucleotides matching TRBD2. V shed 4 bases and J 5 bases; nucleotides not matched to a gene: 8. From germline, CDR1 is SEHNR and CDR2 FQNEAQ (reference sequence). The CDR3 runs to 16 residues. CDR3 DNA: TGTGCCAGCAGCTCGTTTAGCGGGGGGGACCAAGATACGCAGTATTTT. It encodes CASSSFSGGDQDTQYF.